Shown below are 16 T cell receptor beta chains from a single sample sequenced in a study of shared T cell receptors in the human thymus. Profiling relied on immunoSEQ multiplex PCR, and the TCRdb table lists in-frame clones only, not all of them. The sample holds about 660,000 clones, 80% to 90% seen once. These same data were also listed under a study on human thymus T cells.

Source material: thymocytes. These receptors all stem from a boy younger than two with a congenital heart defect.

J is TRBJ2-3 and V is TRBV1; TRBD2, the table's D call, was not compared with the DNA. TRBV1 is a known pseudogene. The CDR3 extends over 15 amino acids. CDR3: CTSSLPGGAADTQYF. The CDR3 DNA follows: TGCACCAGCAGCCTCCCCGGGGGGGCGGCAGATACGCAGTATTTT.

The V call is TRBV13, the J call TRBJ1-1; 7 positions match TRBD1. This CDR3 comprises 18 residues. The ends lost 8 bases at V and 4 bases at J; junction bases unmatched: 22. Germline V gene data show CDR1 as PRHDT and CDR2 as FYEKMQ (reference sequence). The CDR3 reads CASPDRDRDHQGGTEAFF. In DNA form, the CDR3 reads TGTGCCAGCCCCGATCGAGACAGGGACCACCAGGGGGGCACTGAAGCTTTCTTT.

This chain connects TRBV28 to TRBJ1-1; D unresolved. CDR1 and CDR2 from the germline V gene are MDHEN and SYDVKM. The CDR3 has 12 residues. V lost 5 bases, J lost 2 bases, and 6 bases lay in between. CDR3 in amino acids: CASSPVNTEAFF. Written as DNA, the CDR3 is TGTGCCAGCAGTCCAGTAAACACTGAAGCTTTCTTT.

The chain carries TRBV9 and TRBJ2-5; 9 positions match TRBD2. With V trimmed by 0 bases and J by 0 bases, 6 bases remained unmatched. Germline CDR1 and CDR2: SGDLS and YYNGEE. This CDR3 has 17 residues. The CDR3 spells CASSVEASGENQETQYF. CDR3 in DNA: TGTGCCAGCAGCGTAGAAGCTAGCGGGGAGAACCAAGAGACCCAGTACTTC.

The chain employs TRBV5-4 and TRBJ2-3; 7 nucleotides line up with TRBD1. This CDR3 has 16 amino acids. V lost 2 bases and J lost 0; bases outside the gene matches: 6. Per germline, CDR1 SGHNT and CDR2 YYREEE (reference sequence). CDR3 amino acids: CASSFPGQRSTDTQYF. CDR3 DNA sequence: TGTGCCAGCAGCTTCCCGGGACAGAGAAGCACAGATACGCAGTATTTT.

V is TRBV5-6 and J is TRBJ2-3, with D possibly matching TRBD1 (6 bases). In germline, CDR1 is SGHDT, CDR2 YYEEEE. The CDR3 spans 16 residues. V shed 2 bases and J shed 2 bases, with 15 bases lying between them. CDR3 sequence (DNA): TGTGCCAGCAGCTTTGTCCGGGACACCGACACAGATACGCAGTATTTT. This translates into CASSFVRDTDTDTQYF.

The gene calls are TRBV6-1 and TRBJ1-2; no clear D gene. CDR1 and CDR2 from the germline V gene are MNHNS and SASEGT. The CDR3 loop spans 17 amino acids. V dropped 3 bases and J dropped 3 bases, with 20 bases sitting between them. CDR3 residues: CASSDAPPPRSYYGYTF. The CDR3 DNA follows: TGTGCCAGCAGTGACGCGCCACCTCCTAGAAGTTACTATGGCTACACCTTC.

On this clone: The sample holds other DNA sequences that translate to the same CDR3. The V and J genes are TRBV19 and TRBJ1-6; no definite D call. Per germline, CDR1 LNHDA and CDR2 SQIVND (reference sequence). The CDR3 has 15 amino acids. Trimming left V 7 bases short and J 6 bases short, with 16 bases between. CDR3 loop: CASNSGSGLNSPLHF. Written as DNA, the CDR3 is TGTGCCAGTAACTCCGGGTCAGGACTTAATTCACCCCTCCACTTT.

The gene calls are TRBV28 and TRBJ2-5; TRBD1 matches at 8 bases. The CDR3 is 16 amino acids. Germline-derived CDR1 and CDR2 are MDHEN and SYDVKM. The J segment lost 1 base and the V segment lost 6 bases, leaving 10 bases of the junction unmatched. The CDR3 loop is CASRDPGTGTQETQYF. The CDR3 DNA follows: TGTGCCAGCAGAGACCCCGGGACAGGAACCCAAGAGACCCAGTACTTC.

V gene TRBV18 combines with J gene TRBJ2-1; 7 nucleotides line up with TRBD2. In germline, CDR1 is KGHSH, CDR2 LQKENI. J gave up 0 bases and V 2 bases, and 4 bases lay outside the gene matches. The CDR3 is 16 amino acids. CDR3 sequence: CASSPGGGSSYNEQFF. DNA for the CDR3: TGTGCCAGCTCACCAGGGGGGGGGAGCTCCTACAATGAGCAGTTCTTC.

CDR3 protein: CASNGRGRANTDTQYF. The CDR3 DNA is TGTGCCAGCAACGGAAGGGGGAGGGCTAACACAGATACGCAGTATTTT. The chain uses TRBV2 and TRBJ2-3, with TRBD2 as a possible D gene (7 bases). The ends were cut back, 7 bases at V and 2 bases at J, with 19 bases in the middle. Germline CDR1 SNHLY, CDR2 FYNNEI. The CDR3 length is 16 residues.

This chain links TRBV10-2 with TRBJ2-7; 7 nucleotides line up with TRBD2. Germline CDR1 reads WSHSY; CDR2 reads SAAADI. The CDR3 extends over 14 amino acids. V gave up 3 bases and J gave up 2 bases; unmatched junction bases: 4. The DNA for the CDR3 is TGCGCCAGCAGTGAAGGGACTACAACCTACGAGCAGTACTTC. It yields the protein CASSEGTTTYEQYF.

The DNA for the CDR3 is TGTGCCAGCAGCCCATTCCAAGGGGTGGGGGCCACGCAGTATTTT. Amino acid sequence: CASSPFQGVGATQYF. This chain uses TRBV11-2 with TRBJ2-3; D may be TRBD1 (6 bases). V was shortened by 5 bases and J by 9 bases, with 21 bases between the two germline ends. This CDR3 has 15 amino acids. The germline CDR1 and CDR2 sequences are SGHAT and FQNNGV.

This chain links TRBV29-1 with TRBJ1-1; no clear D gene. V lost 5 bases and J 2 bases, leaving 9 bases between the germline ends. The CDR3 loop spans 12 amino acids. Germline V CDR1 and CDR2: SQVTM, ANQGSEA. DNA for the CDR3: TGCAGCGTTACCGGTCCTAACACTGAAGCTTTCTTT. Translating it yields CSVTGPNTEAFF.

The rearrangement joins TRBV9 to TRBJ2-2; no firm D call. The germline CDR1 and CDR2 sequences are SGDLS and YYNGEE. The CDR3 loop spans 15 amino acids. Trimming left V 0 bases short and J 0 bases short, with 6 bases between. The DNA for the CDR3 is TGTGCCAGCAGCGTAGGAACTACGAACACCGGGGAGCTGTTTTTT. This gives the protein CASSVGTTNTGELFF.

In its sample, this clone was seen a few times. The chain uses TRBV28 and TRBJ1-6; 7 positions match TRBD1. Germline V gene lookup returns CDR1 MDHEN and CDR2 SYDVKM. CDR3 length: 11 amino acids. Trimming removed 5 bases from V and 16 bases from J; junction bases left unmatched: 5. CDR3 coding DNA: TGTGCCAGCAGTCTGGGACAGAATCTCCACTTT. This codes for CASSLGQNLHF. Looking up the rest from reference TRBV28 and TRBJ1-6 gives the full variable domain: DVKVTQSSRYLVKRTGEKVFLECVQDMDHENMFWYRQDPGLGLRLIYFSYDVKMKEKGDIPEGYSVSREKKERFSLILESASTNQTSMYLCASSLGQNLHFGNGTRLTVT.